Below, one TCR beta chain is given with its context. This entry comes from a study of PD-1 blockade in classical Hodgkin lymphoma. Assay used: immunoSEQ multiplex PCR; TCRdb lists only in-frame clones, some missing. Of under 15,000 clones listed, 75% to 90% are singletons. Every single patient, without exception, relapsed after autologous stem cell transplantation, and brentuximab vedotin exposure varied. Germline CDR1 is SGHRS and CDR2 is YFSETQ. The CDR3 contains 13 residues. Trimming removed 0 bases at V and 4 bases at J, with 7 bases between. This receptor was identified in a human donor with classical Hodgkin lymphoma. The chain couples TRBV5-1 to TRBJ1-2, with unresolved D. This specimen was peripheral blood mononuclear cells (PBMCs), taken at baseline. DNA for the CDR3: TGCGCCAGCAGCTTGGCCGACACCTATGGCTACACCTTC. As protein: CASSLADTYGYTF.